This record looks at one T cell receptor beta chain sequence and its context. No antigen is known for it. These data come from a study of CD8 T cells in ankylosing spondylitis. Study-wide results and caveats: Disease-associated clones were CD8+ and fairly uncommon in peripheral blood. In ankylosing spondylitis blood, a motif of about eight highly homologous TCR beta variants appeared characteristic. Disease-associated clones were reportedly significantly overrepresented in matched ankylosing spondylitis synovial fluid.

With 5 bases removed from V and 6 bases from J, the gap between germline ends came to 21 bases. Germline V gene sequence: CDR1 DFQATT, CDR2 SNEGSKA (reference sequence). The CDR3 covers 15 residues. Quantitative barcoded 5'-RACE was used to prepare TCR beta libraries. A single record per CDR3 protein comes from TCRdb applying MiXCR to the 5' RACE reads. The repertoire holds around 100,000 distinct CDR3 sequences, with under 30% as singletons. This chain connects TRBV20-1 to TRBJ2-3; TRBD1 or TRBD2 may be the D gene (7 bases each). Sequenced material: synovial fluid, either unsorted or a sorted T cell fraction (not recorded which). The source of this sequence is a male donor with ankylosing spondylitis. The CDR3 DNA is TGCAGTGCTCAAGGGGGGAGCGGGACAGAGGATACGCAGTATTTT. Amino acids: CSAQGGSGTEDTQYF.